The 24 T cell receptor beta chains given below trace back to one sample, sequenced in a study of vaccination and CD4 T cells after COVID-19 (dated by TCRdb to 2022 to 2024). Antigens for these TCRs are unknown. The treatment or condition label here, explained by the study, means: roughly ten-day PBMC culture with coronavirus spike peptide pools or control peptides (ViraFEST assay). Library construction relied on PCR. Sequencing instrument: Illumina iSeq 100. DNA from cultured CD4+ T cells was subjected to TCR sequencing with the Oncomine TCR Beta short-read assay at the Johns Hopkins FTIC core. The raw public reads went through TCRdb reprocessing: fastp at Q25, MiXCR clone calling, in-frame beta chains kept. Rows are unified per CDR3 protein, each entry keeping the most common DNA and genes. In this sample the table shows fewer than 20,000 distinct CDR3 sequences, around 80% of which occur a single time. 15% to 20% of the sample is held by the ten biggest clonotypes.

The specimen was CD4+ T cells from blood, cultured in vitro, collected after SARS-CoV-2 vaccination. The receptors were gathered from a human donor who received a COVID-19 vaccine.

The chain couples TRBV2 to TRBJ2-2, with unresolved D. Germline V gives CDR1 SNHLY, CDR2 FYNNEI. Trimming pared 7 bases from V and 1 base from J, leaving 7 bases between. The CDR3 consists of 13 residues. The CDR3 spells CASKLWNTGELFF. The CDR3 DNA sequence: TGTGCCAGCAAGTTGTGGAACACCGGGGAGCTGTTTTTT.

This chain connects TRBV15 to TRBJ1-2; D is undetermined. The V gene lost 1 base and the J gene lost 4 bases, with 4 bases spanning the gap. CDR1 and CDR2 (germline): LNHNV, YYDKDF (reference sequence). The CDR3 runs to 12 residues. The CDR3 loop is CATSRVSYGYTF. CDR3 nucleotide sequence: TGTGCCACCAGCAGAGTGTCCTATGGCTACACCTTC.

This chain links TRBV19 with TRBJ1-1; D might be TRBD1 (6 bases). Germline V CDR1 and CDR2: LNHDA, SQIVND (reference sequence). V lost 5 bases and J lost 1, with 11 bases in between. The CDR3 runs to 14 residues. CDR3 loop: CASSPGQTNTEAFF. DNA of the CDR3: TGTGCCAGTAGTCCGGGACAAACGAACACTGAAGCTTTCTTT.

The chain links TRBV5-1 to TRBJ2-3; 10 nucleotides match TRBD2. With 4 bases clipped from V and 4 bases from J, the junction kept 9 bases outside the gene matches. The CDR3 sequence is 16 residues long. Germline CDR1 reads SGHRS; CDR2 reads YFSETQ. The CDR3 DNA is TGCGCCAGCAGCCTAAGAAGCGGGGGGGCTCCAGATACGCAGTATTTT. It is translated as CASSLRSGGAPDTQYF.

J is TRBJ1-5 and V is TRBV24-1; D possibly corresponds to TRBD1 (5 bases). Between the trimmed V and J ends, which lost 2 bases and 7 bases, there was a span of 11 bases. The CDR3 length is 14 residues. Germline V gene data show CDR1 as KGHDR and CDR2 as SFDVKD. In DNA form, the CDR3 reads TGTGCCACCAGTGATTCCAGGGCAGGGCAGCCCCAGCATTTT. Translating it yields CATSDSRAGQPQHF.

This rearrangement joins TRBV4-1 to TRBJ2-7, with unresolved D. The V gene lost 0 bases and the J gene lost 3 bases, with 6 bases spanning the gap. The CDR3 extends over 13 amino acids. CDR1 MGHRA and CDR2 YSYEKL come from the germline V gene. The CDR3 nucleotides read TGCGCCAGCAGCCAAGATGCAAACTACGAGCAGTACTTC. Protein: CASSQDANYEQYF.

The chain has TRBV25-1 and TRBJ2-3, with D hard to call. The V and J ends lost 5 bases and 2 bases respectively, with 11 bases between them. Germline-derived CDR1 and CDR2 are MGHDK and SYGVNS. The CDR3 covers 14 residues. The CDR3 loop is CASSYVHYTDTQYF. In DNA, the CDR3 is TGTGCCAGCAGTTATGTGCACTACACAGATACGCAGTATTTT.

CDR3: CASSWGTDTQYF. In DNA, the CDR3 is TGTGCCAGCAGTTGGGGCACAGATACGCAGTATTTT. This chain uses TRBV27 with TRBJ2-3; the D is unclear. The CDR3 sequence is 12 residues long. Germline CDR1 is MNHEY and CDR2 is SMNVEV (reference sequence). Deletions cut 4 bases from V and 1 base from J, with 3 bases between.

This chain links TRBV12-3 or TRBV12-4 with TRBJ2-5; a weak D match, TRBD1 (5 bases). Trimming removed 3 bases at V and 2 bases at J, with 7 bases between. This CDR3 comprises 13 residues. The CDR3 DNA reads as TGTGCCAGCAGTTTGCAGGGACAAGAGACCCAGTACTTC. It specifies CASSLQGQETQYF.

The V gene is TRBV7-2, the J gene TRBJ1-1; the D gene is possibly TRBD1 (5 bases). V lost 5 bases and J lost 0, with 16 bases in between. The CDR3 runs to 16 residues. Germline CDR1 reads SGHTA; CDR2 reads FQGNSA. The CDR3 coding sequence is TGTGCCAGCAGCCCCCAACCGGGACGGATGAACACTGAAGCTTTCTTT. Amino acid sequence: CASSPQPGRMNTEAFF.

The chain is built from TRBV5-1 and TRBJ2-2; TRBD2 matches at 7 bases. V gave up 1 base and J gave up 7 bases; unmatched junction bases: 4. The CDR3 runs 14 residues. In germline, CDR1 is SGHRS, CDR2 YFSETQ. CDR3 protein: CASSLQSGGGELFF. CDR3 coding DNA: TGCGCCAGCAGCTTGCAGTCGGGGGGCGGGGAGCTGTTTTTT.

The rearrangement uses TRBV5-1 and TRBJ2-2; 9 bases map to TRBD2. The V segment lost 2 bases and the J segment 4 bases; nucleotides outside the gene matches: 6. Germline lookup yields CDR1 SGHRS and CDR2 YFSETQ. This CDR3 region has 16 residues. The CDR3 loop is CASSLILAGSTGELFF. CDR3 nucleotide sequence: TGCGCCAGCAGCTTAATCCTAGCGGGGAGCACCGGGGAGCTGTTTTTT.

This CDR3 is CAWSVASGNTIYF. The CDR3 nucleotides read TGTGCCTGGAGTGTAGCCTCTGGAAACACCATATATTTT. The rearrangement joins TRBV30 to TRBJ1-3; D is unclear. Trimming took 0 bases from V and 0 from J, leaving 3 bases between them. CDR3 size: 13 residues. Germline-derived CDR1 and CDR2 are GTSNPN and SVGIG (reference sequence).

The CDR3 reads CASSYSYGNQPQHF. The CDR3 DNA reads TGTGCCAGCAGTTACTCGTACGGCAATCAGCCCCAGCATTTT. The chain couples TRBV6-5 to TRBJ1-5, with D unresolved. This CDR3 comprises 14 residues. V dropped 0 bases and J dropped 2 bases, with 5 bases sitting between them. The germline V gene encodes CDR1 MNHEY and CDR2 SVGAGI.

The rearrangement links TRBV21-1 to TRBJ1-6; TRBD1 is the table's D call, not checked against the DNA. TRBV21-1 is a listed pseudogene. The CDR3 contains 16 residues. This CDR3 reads CASSPKYWTGVSPLHF. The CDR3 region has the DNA TGTGCCAGCAGCCCAAAGTATTGGACAGGGGTCTCACCCCTCCACTTT.

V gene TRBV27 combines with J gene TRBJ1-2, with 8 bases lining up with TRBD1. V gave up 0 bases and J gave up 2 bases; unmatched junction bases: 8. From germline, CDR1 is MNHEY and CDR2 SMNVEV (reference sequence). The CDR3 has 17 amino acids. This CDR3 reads CASSLSPSGQGNYGYTF. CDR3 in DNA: TGTGCCAGCAGTTTATCGCCTTCAGGACAGGGCAACTATGGCTACACCTTC.

The CDR3 here is CSASLARGNTDTQYF. The CDR3, as DNA: TGCAGTGCTAGTTTGGCCCGGGGAAACACAGATACGCAGTATTTT. The chain combines TRBV20-1 with TRBJ2-3; D perhaps matches TRBD2 (5 bases). The CDR3 runs to 15 residues. Germline CDR1 is DFQATT and CDR2 is SNEGSKA (reference sequence). V dropped 3 bases and J dropped 2 bases, with 15 bases sitting between them.

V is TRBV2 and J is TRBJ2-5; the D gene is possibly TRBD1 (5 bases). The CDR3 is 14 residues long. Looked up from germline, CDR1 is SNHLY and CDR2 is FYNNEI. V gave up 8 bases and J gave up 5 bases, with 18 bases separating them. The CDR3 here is CASLGRGDWETQYF. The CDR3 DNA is TGTGCCAGCTTAGGAAGGGGCGACTGGGAGACCCAGTACTTC.

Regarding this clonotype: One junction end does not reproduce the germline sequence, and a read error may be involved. CDR3 region: CASSLTGAQETQYF. CDR3 DNA: TGCGCCAGCAGCTTGACTGGGGCCCAAGAGACCCAGTACTTC. The chain couples TRBV7-9 to TRBJ2-5; D is perhaps TRBD1 (5 bases). Germline lookup yields CDR1 SEHNR and CDR2 FQNEAQ (reference sequence). The CDR3 sequence is 14 residues long.

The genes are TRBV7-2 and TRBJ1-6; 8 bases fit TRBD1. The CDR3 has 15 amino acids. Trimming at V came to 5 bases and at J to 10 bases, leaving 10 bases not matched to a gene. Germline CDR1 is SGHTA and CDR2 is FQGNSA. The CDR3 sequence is CASSTPGQGGSPLHF. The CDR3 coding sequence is TGTGCCAGCAGCACCCCAGGACAGGGTGGGTCACCCCTCCACTTT.

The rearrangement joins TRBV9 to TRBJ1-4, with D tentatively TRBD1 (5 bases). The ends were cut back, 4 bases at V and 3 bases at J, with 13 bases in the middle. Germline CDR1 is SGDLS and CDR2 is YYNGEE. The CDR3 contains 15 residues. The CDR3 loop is CASSQQVGPNEKLFF. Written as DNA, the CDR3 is TGTGCCAGCAGCCAACAGGTGGGGCCTAATGAAAAACTGTTTTTT.

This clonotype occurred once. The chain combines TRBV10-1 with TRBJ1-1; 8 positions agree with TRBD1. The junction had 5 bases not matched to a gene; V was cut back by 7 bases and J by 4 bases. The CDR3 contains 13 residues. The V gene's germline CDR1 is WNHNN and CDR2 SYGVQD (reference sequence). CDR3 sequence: CASTTGVGTEAFF. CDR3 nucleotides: TGCGCCAGCACGACAGGGGTCGGCACTGAAGCTTTCTTT.

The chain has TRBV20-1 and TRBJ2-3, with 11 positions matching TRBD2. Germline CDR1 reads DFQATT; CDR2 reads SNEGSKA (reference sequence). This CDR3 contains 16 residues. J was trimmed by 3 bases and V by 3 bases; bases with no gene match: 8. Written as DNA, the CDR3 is TGCAGTGCTAGCCTCACTAGCGGGGGAGGGACAGATACGCAGTATTTT. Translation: CSASLTSGGGTDTQYF.

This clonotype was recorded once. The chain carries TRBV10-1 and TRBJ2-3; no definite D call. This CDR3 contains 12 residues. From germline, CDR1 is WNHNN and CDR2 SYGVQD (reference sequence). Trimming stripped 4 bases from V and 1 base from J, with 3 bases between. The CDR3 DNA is TGCGCCAGCAGTGCTGGCACAGATACGCAGTATTTT. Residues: CASSAGTDTQYF.